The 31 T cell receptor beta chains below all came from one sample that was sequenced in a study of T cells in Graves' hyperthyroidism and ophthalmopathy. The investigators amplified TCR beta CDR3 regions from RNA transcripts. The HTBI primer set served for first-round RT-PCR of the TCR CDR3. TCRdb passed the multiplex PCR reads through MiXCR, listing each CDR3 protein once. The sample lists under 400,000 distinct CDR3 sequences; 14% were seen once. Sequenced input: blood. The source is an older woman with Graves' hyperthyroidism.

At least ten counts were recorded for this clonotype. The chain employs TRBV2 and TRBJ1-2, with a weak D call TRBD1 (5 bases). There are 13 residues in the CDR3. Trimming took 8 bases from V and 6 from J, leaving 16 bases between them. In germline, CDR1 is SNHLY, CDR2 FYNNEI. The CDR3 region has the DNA TGTGCCAGCGGGAGAGAGGGGCTGCATGGCTACACCTTC. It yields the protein CASGREGLHGYTF.

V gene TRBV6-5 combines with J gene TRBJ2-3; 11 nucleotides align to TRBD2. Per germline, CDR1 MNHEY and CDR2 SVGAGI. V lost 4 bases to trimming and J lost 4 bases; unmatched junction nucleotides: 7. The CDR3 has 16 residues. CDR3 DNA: TGTGCCAGCAGTTCTGAAACTAGCGGGGGTCCAGATACGCAGTATTTT. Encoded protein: CASSSETSGGPDTQYF.

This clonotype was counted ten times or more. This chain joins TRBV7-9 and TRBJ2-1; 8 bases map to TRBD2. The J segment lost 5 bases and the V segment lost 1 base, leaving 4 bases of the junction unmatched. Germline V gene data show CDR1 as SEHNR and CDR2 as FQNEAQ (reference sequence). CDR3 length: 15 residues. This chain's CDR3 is CASSLGLAGHNEQFF. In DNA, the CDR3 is TGTGCCAGCAGCTTAGGCCTAGCGGGCCACAATGAGCAGTTCTTC. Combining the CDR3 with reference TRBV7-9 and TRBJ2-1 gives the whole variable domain DTGVSQNPRHKITKRGQNVTFRCDPISEHNRLYWYRQTLGQGPEFLTYFQNEAQLEKSRLLSDRFSAERPKGSFSTLEIQRTEQGDSAMYLCASSLGLAGHNEQFFGPGTRLTVL.

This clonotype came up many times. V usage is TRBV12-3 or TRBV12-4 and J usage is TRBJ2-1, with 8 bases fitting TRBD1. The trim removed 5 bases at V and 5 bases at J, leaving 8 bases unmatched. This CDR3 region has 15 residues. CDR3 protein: CASSADRGSNNEQFF. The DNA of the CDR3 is TGTGCCAGCAGTGCCGACAGGGGTTCTAACAATGAGCAGTTCTTC.

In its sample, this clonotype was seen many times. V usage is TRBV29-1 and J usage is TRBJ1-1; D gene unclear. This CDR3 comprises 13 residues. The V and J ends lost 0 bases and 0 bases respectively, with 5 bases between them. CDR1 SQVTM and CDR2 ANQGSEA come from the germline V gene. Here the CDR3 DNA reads TGCAGCGTTGAAGAGGGGATGAACACTGAAGCTTTCTTT. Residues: CSVEEGMNTEAFF.

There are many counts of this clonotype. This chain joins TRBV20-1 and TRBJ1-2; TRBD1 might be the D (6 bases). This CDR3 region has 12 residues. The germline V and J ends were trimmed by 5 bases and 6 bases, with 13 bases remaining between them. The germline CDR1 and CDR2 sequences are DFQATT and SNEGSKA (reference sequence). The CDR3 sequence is CSAFLWGHGYTF. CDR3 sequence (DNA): TGCAGTGCTTTCCTCTGGGGGCATGGCTACACCTTC.

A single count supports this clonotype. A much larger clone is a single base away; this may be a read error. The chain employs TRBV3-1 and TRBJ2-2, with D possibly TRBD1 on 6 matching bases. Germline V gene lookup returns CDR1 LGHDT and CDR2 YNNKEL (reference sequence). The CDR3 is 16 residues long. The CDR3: CASSQGRGRGTGKLFF. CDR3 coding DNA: TGTGCCAGCAGCCAAGGCAGGGGAAGGGGGACCGGGAAGCTGTTTTTT. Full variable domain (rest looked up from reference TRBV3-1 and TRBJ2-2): DTAVSQTPKYLVTQMGNDKSIKCEQNLGHDTMYWYKQDSKKFLKIMFSYNNKELIINETVPNRFSPKSPDKAHLNLHINSLELGDSAVYFCASSQGRGRGTGKLFFGEGSRLTVL.

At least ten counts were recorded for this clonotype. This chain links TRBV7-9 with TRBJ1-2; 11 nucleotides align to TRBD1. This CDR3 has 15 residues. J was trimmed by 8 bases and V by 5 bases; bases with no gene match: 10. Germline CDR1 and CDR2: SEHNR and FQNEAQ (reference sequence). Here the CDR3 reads CASSLGQGAGQGYTF. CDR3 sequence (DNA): TGTGCCAGCAGCCTCGGACAGGGGGCGGGTCAAGGCTACACCTTC.

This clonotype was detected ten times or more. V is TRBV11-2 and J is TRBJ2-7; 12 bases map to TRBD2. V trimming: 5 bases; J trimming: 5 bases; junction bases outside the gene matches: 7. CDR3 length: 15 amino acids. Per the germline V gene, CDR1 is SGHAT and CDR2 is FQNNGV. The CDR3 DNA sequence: TGTGCCAGCAGCACCGGACTAGCGGGACCGGACGAGCAGTACTTC. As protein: CASSTGLAGPDEQYF.

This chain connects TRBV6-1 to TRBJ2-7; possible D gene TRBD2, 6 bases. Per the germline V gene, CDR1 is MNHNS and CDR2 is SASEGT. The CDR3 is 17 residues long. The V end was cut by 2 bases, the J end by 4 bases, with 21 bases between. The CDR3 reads CASSEPGTGAPVYEQYF. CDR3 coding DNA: TGTGCCAGCAGTGAACCCGGGACTGGGGCACCCGTATACGAGCAGTACTTC.

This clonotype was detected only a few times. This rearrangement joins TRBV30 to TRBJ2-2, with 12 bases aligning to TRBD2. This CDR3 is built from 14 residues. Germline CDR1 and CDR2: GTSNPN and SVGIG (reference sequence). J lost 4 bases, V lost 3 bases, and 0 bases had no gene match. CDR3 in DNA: TGTGCCTGGAGGGGACTAGCGGGCACCGGGGAGCTGTTTTTT. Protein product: CAWRGLAGTGELFF.

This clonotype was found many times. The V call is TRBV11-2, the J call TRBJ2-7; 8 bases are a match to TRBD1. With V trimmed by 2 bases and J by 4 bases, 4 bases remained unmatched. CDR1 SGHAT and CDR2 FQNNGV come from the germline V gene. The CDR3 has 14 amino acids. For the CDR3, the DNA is TGTGCCAGCAGCTTAACACAGGGGGAGTACGAGCAGTACTTC. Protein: CASSLTQGEYEQYF.

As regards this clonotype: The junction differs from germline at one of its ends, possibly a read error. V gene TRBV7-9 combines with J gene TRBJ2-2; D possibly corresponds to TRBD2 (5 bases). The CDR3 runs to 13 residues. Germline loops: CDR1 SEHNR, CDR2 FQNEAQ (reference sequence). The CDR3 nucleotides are TGTGCTAGCAGCTTATTAGGCACCGGGGAGCTGGTTTTT. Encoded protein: CASSLLGTGELVF.

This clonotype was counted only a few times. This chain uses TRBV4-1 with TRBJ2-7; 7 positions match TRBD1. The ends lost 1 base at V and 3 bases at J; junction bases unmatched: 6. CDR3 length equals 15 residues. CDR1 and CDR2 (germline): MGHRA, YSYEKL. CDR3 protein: CASSQVRAGGYEQYF. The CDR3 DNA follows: TGCGCCAGCAGCCAAGTTCGGGCAGGGGGCTACGAGCAGTACTTC.

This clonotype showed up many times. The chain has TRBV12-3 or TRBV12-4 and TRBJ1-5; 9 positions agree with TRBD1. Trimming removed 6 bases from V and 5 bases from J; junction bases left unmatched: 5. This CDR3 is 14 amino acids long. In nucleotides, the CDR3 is TGTGCCAGCAGCGGGGACAGGGCCGATCAGCCCCAGCATTTT. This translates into CASSGDRADQPQHF.

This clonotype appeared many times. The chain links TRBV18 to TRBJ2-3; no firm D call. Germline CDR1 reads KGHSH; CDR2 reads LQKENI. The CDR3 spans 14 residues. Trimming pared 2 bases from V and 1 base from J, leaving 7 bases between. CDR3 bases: TGTGCCAGCTCACCAAGGGCGCGCACAGATACGCAGTATTTT. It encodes CASSPRARTDTQYF.

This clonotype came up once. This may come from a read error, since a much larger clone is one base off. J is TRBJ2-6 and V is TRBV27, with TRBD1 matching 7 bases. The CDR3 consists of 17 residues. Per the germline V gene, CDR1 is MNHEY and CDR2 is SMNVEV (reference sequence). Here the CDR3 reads CASSLQGMFGGDNVLTF. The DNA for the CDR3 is TGTGCCAGCAGTCTACAGGGGATGTTTGGTGGGGACAACGTCCTGACTTTC. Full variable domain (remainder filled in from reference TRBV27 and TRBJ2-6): EAQVTQNPRYLITVTGKKLTVTCSQNMNHEYMSWYRQDPGLGLRQIYYSMNVEVTDKGDVPEGYKVSRKEKRNFPLILESPSPNQTSLYFCASSLQGMFGGDNVLTFGAGSRLTVL.

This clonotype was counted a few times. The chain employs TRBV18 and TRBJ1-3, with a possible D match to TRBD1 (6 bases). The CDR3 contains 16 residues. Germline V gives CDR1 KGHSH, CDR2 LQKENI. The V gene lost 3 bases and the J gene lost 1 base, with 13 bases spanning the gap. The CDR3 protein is CASSPAGAGSGNTIYF. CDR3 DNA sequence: TGTGCCAGCTCACCGGCGGGGGCAGGGTCTGGAAACACCATATATTTT.

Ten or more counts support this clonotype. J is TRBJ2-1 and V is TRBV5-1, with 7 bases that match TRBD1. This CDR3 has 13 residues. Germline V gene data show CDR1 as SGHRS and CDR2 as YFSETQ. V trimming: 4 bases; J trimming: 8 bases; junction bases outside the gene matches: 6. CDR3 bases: TGCGCCAGCAGCACCGGGACAGCCGATGAGCAGTTCTTC. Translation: CASSTGTADEQFF.

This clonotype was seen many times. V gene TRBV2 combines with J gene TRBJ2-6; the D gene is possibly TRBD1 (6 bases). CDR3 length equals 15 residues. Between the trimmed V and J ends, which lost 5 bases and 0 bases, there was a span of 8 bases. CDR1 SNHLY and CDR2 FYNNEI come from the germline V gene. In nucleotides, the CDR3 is TGTGCCAGCAGTCAGACAGGCTCTGGGGCCAACGTCCTGACTTTC. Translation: CASSQTGSGANVLTF.

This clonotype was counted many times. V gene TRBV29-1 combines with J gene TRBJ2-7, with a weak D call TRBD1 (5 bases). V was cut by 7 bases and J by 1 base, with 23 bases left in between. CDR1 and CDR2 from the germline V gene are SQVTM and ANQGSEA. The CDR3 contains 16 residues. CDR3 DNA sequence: TGCAGCGCTGCCACAGTGGGGCCCCTTCAGTCCTACGAGCAGTACTTC. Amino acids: CSAATVGPLQSYEQYF.

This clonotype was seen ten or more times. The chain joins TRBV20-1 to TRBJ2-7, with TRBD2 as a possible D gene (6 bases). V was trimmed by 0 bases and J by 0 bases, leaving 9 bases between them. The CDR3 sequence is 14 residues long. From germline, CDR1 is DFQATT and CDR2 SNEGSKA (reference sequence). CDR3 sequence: CSARDGGNSYEQYF. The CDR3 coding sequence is TGCAGTGCTAGAGATGGAGGGAACTCCTACGAGCAGTACTTC.

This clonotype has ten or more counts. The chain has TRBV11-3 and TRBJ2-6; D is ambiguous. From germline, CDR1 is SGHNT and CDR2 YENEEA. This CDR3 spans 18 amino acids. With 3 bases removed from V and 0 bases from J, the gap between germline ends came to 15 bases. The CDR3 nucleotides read TGTGCCAGCAGCTTGGGGTCCCACCCATACTCTGGGGCCAACGTCCTGACTTTC. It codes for CASSLGSHPYSGANVLTF.

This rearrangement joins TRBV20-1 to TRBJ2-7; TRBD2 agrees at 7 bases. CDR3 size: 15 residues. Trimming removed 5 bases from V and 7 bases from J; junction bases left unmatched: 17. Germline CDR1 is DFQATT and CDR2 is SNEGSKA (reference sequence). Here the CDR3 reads CSAGTLARDSGEQYF. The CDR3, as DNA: TGCAGTGCTGGAACACTAGCGAGAGATTCAGGGGAGCAGTACTTC.

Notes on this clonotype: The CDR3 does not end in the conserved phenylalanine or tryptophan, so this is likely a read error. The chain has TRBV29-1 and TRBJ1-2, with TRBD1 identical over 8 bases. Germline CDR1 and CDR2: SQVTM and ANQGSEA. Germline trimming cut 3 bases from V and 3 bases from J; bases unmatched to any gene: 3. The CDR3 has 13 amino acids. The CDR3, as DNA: TGCAGCGTTGACACAGGGGGGGACTATGGCTACACCCTC. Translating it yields CSVDTGGDYGYTL.

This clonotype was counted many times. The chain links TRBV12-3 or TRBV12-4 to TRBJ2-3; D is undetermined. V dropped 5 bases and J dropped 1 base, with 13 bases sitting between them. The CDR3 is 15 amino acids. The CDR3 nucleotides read TGTGCCAGCAGTCCACCCCAGCTTGGCACAGATACGCAGTATTTT. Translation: CASSPPQLGTDTQYF.

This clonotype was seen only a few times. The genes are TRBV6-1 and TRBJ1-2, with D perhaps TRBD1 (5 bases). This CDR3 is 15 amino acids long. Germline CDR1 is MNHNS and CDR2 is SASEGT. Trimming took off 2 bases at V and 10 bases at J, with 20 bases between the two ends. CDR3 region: CASSEQVGRVSHYTF. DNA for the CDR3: TGTGCCAGCAGTGAACAAGTGGGCAGGGTCTCACACTACACCTTC.

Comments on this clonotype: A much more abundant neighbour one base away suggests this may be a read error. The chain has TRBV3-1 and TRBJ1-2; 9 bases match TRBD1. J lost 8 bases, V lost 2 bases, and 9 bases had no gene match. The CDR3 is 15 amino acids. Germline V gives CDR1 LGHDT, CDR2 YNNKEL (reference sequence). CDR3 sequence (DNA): TGTGCCAGCAGCCAACCGGGACAGGGATTGAAGGGCTACACCTTC. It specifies CASSQPGQGLKGYTF.

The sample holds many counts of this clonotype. Here the CDR3 reads CASSRQGRDTEAFF. For the CDR3, the DNA is TGTGCCAGCAGCCGACAGGGTAGAGACACTGAAGCTTTCTTT. The V call is TRBV3-1, the J call TRBJ1-1; 7 bases align to TRBD1. The CDR3 is made up of 14 amino acids. Germline V lookup: CDR1 LGHDT, CDR2 YNNKEL (reference sequence). Trimming at V came to 4 bases and at J to 3 bases, leaving 5 bases not matched to a gene.

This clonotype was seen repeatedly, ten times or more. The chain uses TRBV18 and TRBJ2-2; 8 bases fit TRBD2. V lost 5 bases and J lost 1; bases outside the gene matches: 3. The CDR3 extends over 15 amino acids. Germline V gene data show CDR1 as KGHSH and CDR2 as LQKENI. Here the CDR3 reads CASSIAGLNTGELFF. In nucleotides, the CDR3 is TGTGCCAGCTCAATAGCGGGACTGAACACCGGGGAGCTGTTTTTT. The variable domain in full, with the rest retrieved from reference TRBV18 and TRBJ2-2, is NAGVMQNPRHLVRRRGQEARLRCSPMKGHSHVYWYRQLPEEGLKFMVYLQKENIIDESGMPKERFSAEFPKEGPSILRIQQVVRGDSAAYFCASSIAGLNTGELFFGEGSRLTVL.

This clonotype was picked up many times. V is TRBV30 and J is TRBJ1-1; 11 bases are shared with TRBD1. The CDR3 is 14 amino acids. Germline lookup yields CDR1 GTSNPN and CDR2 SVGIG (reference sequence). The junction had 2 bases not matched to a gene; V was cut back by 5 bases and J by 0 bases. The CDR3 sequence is CAWGTGGMNTEAFF. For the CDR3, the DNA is TGTGCCTGGGGGACAGGGGGAATGAACACTGAAGCTTTCTTT.